This is a list of T cell receptor beta chains from one sample in a study of cytomegalovirus exposure and HLA in healthy donors. Assay: immunoSEQ multiplex PCR; the TCRdb copy retains only in-frame clones and omits some. Here the sample spans about 210,000 clones, more than 65% being singletons. The sequencing input was PBMCs. The source is a man in his forties or fifties in good health and CMV-seropositive. CDR3s include the opening cysteine and the closing phenylalanine or tryptophan. D genes are given only for firm matches.

>15|TRBV28|TRBJ1-2|TRBD1
CASSSTRQGASGYTF
TGTGCCAGCAGTTCCACCCGACAGGGGGCATCTGGCTACACCTTC
>15|TRBV11-2|TRBJ2-5|NA
CASSLGETGRETQYF
TGTGCCAGCAGCTTAGGGGAAACGGGGAGAGAGACCCAGTACTTC
>15|TRBV6-4|TRBJ2-1|NA
CASSDFGGGGNEQFF
TGTGCCAGCAGTGACTTCGGAGGGGGCGGGAATGAGCAGTTCTTC
>13|TRBV18|TRBJ2-5|NA
CASSLSSQETQYF
TGTGCCAGCTCACTCTCCTCCCAGGAGACCCAGTACTTC
>15|TRBV2|TRBJ2-5|TRBD2
CASSVWTSGAETQYF
TGTGCCAGCAGTGTCTGGACTAGCGGGGCAGAGACCCAGTACTTC
>15|TRBV6-5|TRBJ2-7|TRBD1
CASSPRGTGVYEQYF
TGTGCCAGCAGCCCCCGAGGGACAGGGGTATACGAGCAGTACTTC
>16|TRBV19|TRBJ2-3|TRBD2
CASSMGAGGSTDTQYF
TGTGCCAGTAGTATGGGGGCGGGAGGGAGCACAGATACGCAGTATTTT
>13|TRBV19|TRBJ1-2|TRBD1
CASQGAWGYGYTF
TGTGCCAGCCAGGGGGCCTGGGGCTATGGCTACACCTTC
>17|TRBV27|TRBJ1-1|NA
CASSFPPPQAPGTEAFF
TGTGCCAGCAGTTTCCCGCCCCCGCAGGCACCTGGCACTGAAGCTTTCTTT
>14|TRBV6-1|TRBJ1-2|NA
CASSPGTHNYGYTF
TGTGCCAGCAGTCCCGGGACACATAACTATGGCTACACCTTC